This T cell receptor beta chain was sequenced in a study of T cells in Graves' hyperthyroidism and ophthalmopathy. Those patients with uncontrolled infection, other autoimmune disease, pregnancy or lactation were excluded. The diagnoses drew upon clinical symptoms, serum thyroxine and TRAb, thyroid ultrasound and orbital computed tomography. From approximately 9.1 ml of fresh peripheral blood, PBMCs were isolated. At least ten counts were recorded for this clonotype. TCR beta CDR3 regions were amplified from RNA. The HTBI primer set was used in a first-round RT-PCR of the TCR CDR3. TCRdb itself ran the multiplex PCR reads through MiXCR, one entry per CDR3 protein. The sample lists 500,000 to 750,000 distinct CDR3 sequences; approximately 15% were seen once. V shed 0 bases and J 4 bases; nucleotides not matched to a gene: 5. This CDR3 contains 15 residues. The germline V gene has CDR1 SGDLS and CDR2 YYNGEE.

The clonotype comes from a woman under 30 with Graves' ophthalmopathy. Sequenced sample: blood. This chain uses TRBV9 with TRBJ2-7; 9 bases match TRBD2. CDR3 DNA sequence: TGTGCCAGCAGCGTAGGTATTAGCGGGAGTTACGAGCAGTACTTC. Its translation is CASSVGISGSYEQYF.